These 18 T cell receptor beta chains share one sample of origin, sequenced in a study of T cell repertoires in cytomegalovirus infection. TCRdb re-called the reads with MiXCR, one entry per CDR3 protein. The sample consists of about 450,000 distinct CDR3 sequences, approximately 31% of them appearing once. Sequencing was performed on PBMCs. The receptors derive from a human donor in good health (CMV status not recorded). Some clones in this sample may be carry-over from other donors' samples.

This clonotype was found a few times. The chain recombines TRBV28 with TRBJ2-3, with TRBD2 identical over 10 bases. Germline V gene lookup returns CDR1 MDHEN and CDR2 SYDVKM. The CDR3 is 20 residues long. V trimming: 4 bases; J trimming: 1 base; junction bases outside the gene matches: 17. The CDR3 region is CASSYPLSGGAKGGTDTQYF. CDR3 nucleotide sequence: TGTGCCAGCAGTTACCCTTTGAGCGGGGGGGCGAAAGGAGGCACAGATACGCAGTATTTT.

On this clonotype: The CDR3 ends on some other residue instead of the conserved phenylalanine or tryptophan, so this is likely a read error. CDR3: CASSLPVGPLPPYNEQFL. In DNA form, the CDR3 reads TGTGCCAGCAGTCTCCCTGTTGGTCCCCTCCCCCCTTACAATGAGCAGTTCTTA. The V gene is TRBV12-3 or TRBV12-4, the J gene TRBJ2-1; D remains unclear. Trimming pared 5 bases from V and 4 bases from J, leaving 24 bases between. The CDR3 sequence is 18 residues long.

The genes are TRBV25-1 and TRBJ2-3; TRBD2 agrees at 8 bases. Germline values: CDR1 MGHDK, CDR2 SYGVNS. There are 14 residues in the CDR3. Germline trimming cut 10 bases from V and 3 bases from J; bases unmatched to any gene: 9. Written as DNA, the CDR3 is TGTGCCACCGCCGGGGGGGCCCCTACAGATACGCAGTATTTT. Protein product: CATAGGAPTDTQYF. Drawing the rest from reference TRBV25-1 and TRBJ2-3, the complete variable domain is EADIYQTPRYLVIGTGKKITLECSQTMGHDKMYWYQQDPGMELHLIHYSYGVNSTEKGDLSSESTVSRIRTEHFPLTLESARPSHTSQYLCATAGGAPTDTQYFGPGTRLTVL.

As regards this clonotype: Given the absence of the conserved phenylalanine or tryptophan at the CDR3 end, a read error is likely. This sequence joins TRBV7-8 and TRBJ2-5; D gene ambiguous. Trimming cost V 3 bases and J 7 bases, with 6 bases left between them. The CDR3 has 11 amino acids. Germline CDR1 SGHVS, CDR2 FQNEAQ. The CDR3 DNA sequence: TGTGCCAGCAGCTTTGGAGCGACCCAGTACTTA. Translated: CASSFGATQYL.

Remarks on this clonotype: A clone one base away is much larger, so this may be a read error. The chain carries TRBV7-9 and TRBJ2-7; D is possibly TRBD1 (5 bases). Germline V gene lookup returns CDR1 SEHNR and CDR2 FQNEAQ (reference sequence). CDR3 length: 14 amino acids. The CDR3 loop is CASSLVGPLHEKYF. The DNA for the CDR3 is TGTGCCAGCAGCTTAGTGGGGCCTCTCCACGAGAAGTACTTC.

The chain has TRBV5-5 and TRBJ2-3, with D possibly being TRBD2 (5 bases). Trimming took off 7 bases at V and 2 bases at J, with 17 bases between the two ends. The CDR3 runs to 15 residues. Germline V gives CDR1 SGHKS, CDR2 YYEKEE (reference sequence). The CDR3 loop is CASDLPRGTTDTQYF. The CDR3 DNA is TGTGCCAGCGACCTACCCCGGGGAACCACAGATACGCAGTATTTT.

Turning to this clonotype: This CDR3 is missing its conserved last phenylalanine or tryptophan, likely due to a read error. The chain's CDR3 is CASSTAGGTYCYTG. CDR3 DNA: TGTGCCAGCAGCACCGCAGGGGGCACCTATTGCTACACCGGC. This chain joins TRBV7-8 and TRBJ1-2, with 8 positions matching TRBD1. The CDR3 covers 14 residues. Germline CDR1 reads SGHVS; CDR2 reads FQNEAQ.

The chain joins TRBV2 to TRBJ1-2, with 7 bases lining up with TRBD1. Trimming took 1 base from V and 0 from J; bases not matched to a gene: 5. Germline loops: CDR1 SNHLY, CDR2 FYNNEI. CDR3 length: 16 amino acids. For the CDR3, the DNA is TGTGCCAGCAGTGAAGAGGGACAGCCAGCTAACTATGGCTACACCTTC. Translation: CASSEEGQPANYGYTF.

This clonotype was picked up a small number of times. The rearrangement uses TRBV7-6 and TRBJ2-1; TRBD2 might be the D (7 bases). V lost 4 bases to trimming and J lost 5 bases, with 21 bases between them. The germline CDR1 and CDR2 sequences are SGHVS and FNYEAQ. The CDR3 covers 17 residues. The CDR3 reads CASSSRGDYIIHNEQFF. As DNA, the CDR3 is TGTGCCAGCAGCTCTAGGGGGGACTACATAATCCACAATGAGCAGTTCTTC.

J is TRBJ1-5 and V is TRBV28; tentative D call: TRBD1 (6 bases). V was trimmed by 6 bases and J by 7 bases, leaving 16 bases between them. CDR1 is MDHEN and CDR2 is SYDVKM in the germline V gene. The CDR3 covers 14 residues. This CDR3 is CASRRTAVGQPQHF. CDR3 coding DNA: TGTGCCAGCAGGAGGACAGCCGTTGGGCAGCCCCAGCATTTT.

Comments on this clonotype: No conserved phenylalanine or tryptophan is present at the end of the CDR3, so a read error is the likely explanation. This chain joins TRBV5-3 and TRBJ1-2, with 12 bases that match TRBD1. TRBV5-3 falls under the ORF class, with uncertain function. This CDR3 comprises 16 residues. The V segment lost 8 bases and the J segment 3 bases; nucleotides outside the gene matches: 11. As DNA, the CDR3 is TGTGCCAGCAGCGTTCCGGGACAGGGGGCTGACTATGGCTACACCTTA. Residues: CASSVPGQGADYGYTL.

V and J are TRBV15 and TRBJ1-6, with D perhaps TRBD1 (6 bases). V was shortened by 0 bases and J by 2 bases, with 14 bases between the two germline ends. The CDR3 has 18 residues. CDR1 is LNHNV and CDR2 is YYDKDF in the germline V gene (reference sequence). Here the CDR3 reads CATSRDPAGAPYNSPLHF. The CDR3 DNA is TGTGCCACCAGCAGAGATCCGGCAGGGGCCCCCTATAATTCACCCCTCCACTTT.

The chain is built from TRBV5-1 and TRBJ1-1; D gene unclear. The CDR3 has 14 amino acids. Germline lookup yields CDR1 SGHRS and CDR2 YFSETQ. V lost 0 bases and J 4 bases, leaving 10 bases between the germline ends. The CDR3 region is CASSLEKGGTEAFF. CDR3 DNA sequence: TGCGCCAGCAGCTTGGAAAAGGGTGGCACTGAAGCTTTCTTT. Complete variable domain (other parts from reference TRBV5-1 and TRBJ1-1): KAGVTQTPRYLIKTRGQQVTLSCSPISGHRSVSWYQQTPGQGLQFLFEYFSETQRNKGNFPGRFSGRQFSNSRSEMNVSTLELGDSALYLCASSLEKGGTEAFFGQGTRLTVV.

The rearrangement uses TRBV4-3 and TRBJ1-5; D remains ambiguous. CDR1 is LGHNA and CDR2 is YSLEER in the germline V gene. Trimming stripped 0 bases from V and 4 bases from J, with 10 bases between. CDR3 length: 15 residues. This CDR3 is CASSQDKAANQPQHF. CDR3 nucleotides: TGCGCCAGCAGCCAAGATAAGGCAGCTAATCAGCCCCAGCATTTT.

This clonotype was recorded a few times. This rearrangement joins TRBV6-5 to TRBJ1-4; 9 bases are shared with TRBD1. This CDR3 has 17 residues. Germline V gene sequence: CDR1 MNHEY, CDR2 SVGAGI. J gave up 3 bases and V 4 bases, and 9 bases lay outside the gene matches. The CDR3 spells CASSSTDRGRANEKLFF. For the CDR3, the DNA is TGTGCCAGCAGTTCCACGGACAGGGGAAGAGCTAATGAAAAACTGTTTTTT.

The chain joins TRBV7-9 to TRBJ1-2; D gene uncertain. V lost 1 base and J 7 bases, leaving 7 bases between the germline ends. The CDR3 has 12 residues. Germline-derived CDR1 and CDR2 are SEHNR and FQNEAQ (reference sequence). The CDR3 DNA sequence: TGTGCCAGCAGCTTAGTTGAGGGTGGCTACACCTTC. This gives the protein CASSLVEGGYTF.

CDR3 nucleotides: TGTGCCACCTCCGACAGAACCTATAGCAATCAGCCCCAGCATTTT. Translating gives CATSDRTYSNQPQHF. The rearrangement uses TRBV28 and TRBJ1-5; TRBD1 might be the D (5 bases). CDR3 length: 15 amino acids. Between the trimmed V and J ends, which lost 10 bases and 0 bases, there was a span of 16 bases. CDR1 and CDR2 (germline): MDHEN, SYDVKM. Supplemented by reference TRBV28 and TRBJ1-5, the full variable domain reads DVKVTQSSRYLVKRTGEKVFLECVQDMDHENMFWYRQDPGLGLRLIYFSYDVKMKEKGDIPEGYSVSREKKERFSLILESASTNQTSMYLCATSDRTYSNQPQHFGDGTRLSIL.

Many counts were recorded for this clonotype. The chain combines TRBV7-6 with TRBJ2-1; maybe TRBD1 (6 bases). Germline CDR1 and CDR2: SGHVS and FNYEAQ. Trimming stripped 5 bases from V and 5 bases from J, with 10 bases between. CDR3 size: 13 residues. The CDR3 loop is CASSRGQNNEQFF. CDR3 bases: TGTGCCAGCAGCCGAGGACAGAACAATGAGCAGTTCTTC.